This TCR beta chain stems from a study of cytotoxic CD8 clonotypes in ibrutinib-treated CLL. CDR1 and CDR2 from the germline V gene are GTSNPN and SVGIG (reference sequence). Trimming stripped 0 bases from V and 1 base from J, with 17 bases between. This CDR3 comprises 17 residues. This clone was seen once. Method: immunoSEQ multiplex PCR; TCRdb's copy keeps in-frame clones and lacks some. The table records some 300,000 clones, about 80% of them present only once. The V gene is TRBV30, the J gene TRBJ2-3, with D maybe TRBD2 (5 bases). This receptor was taken from a human donor with chronic lymphocytic leukemia. The starting material was PBMCs, obtained before ibrutinib treatment. The CDR3 nucleotides are TGTGCCTGGAGTGTACGTTGGGGTCGGCGGGGCACAGATACGCAGTATTTT. It codes for CAWSVRWGRRGTDTQYF.